This record looks at one T cell receptor beta chain sequence and its context. This clonotype was recorded many times. Its antigen specificity is not known. Per-base quality was not reported, and no clone a single base away is much larger than it. The run used an Illumina HiSeq 2500. TCR beta libraries were prepared by quantitative 5'-RACE with molecular barcodes. Turning to the authors' computational methods: A new computational method based on a probabilistic model of VDJ rearrangement was used to identify disease-linked TCR variants. TCRdb reprocessed the public reads (quality trimming at Q25 with fastp, clone calling with MiXCR) and kept in-frame beta chains. All rows with the same CDR3 protein become a single entry with the most common DNA and genes. These V and J calls are TCRdb output, not the study's own analysis. This sample holds 45,000 to 60,000 distinct CDR3 sequences; approximately 8% were observed only once. The top ten clonotypes cover about 8.5% of the sample.

This record comes from a study of CD8 T cells in ankylosing spondylitis (TCRdb year 2017). Notes on the research overall: To find TCR variants linked to disease, the study profiled T cell receptor beta repertoires in ankylosing spondylitis patients and healthy donors. The whole study cohort included 108 healthy donors and 25 ankylosing spondylitis patients. Peripheral blood samples were taken, and synovial fluid was additionally collected from ankylosing spondylitis patients.

The investigation overall reported the following: The disease-linked clones had a CD8+ phenotype and were found at relatively low frequencies in peripheral blood. Blood from ankylosing spondylitis patients appeared to be characterized by a TCR beta motif made up of under ten highly homologous amino acid variants. Some motif variants were previously reported in synovial fluid and blood of reactive arthritis patients, suggesting common disease-initiation mechanisms. The disease-linked clones were reported as significantly enriched in matched synovial fluid samples from ankylosing spondylitis patients.

After removal of 3 bases from V and 1 base from J, the junction retains 2 bases not matched to a gene. The CDR3 goes from the cysteine to the phenylalanine over 14 residues. Only the CDR3 part of the read is kept: 42 bases, read in frame from the first base. Sequences MNHEY (CDR1) and SVGAGI (CDR2) are obtained from the germline V gene. This sequence was found in a female donor with ankylosing spondylitis or in good health (not recorded which). This sequence uses TRBV6-5 and TRBJ1-1; 7 junctional bases match TRBD1. The sample was blood, either unsorted or a sorted T cell fraction (not recorded which). The sequence in DNA is TGTGCCAGCAGTTATCGGACAGGGAACACTGAAGCTTTCTTT. It translates as CASSYRTGNTEAFF.